This T cell receptor (beta chain) was captured in a study of blood T cell repertoires in COVID-19. Assay used: immunoSEQ multiplex PCR; TCRdb lists only in-frame clones, some missing. The sample lists approximately 100,000 clones, more than 85% occurring once. CDR1 is WNHNN, CDR2 SYGVQD, per germline (reference sequence). This CDR3 is built from 17 residues. Trimming took 3 bases from V and 2 from J; bases not matched to a gene: 9. The V call is TRBV10-1, the J call TRBJ2-1, with 8 bases lining up with TRBD2. Source material: peripheral blood. This receptor was identified in a human donor in a cohort sampled during active COVID-19. CDR3 sequence: CASSEPLRGETYNEQFF. The CDR3 bases are TGCGCCAGCAGTGAACCCCTGCGGGGGGAAACCTACAATGAGCAGTTCTTC.